One and the same sample provided the 18 T cell receptor beta chains below, sequenced in a study of T-cell reconstitution after alpha-beta-depleted transplantation in children. Preparing the TCRbeta library involved the use of unique molecular identifiers. One entry per CDR3 protein results from TCRdb running MiXCR on the PCR reads. The top ten clones hold 6% to 7% of a sample with hundreds of thousands of distinct CDR3 sequences, roughly 7.7% of them seen once. This specimen was PBMCs, mostly from graft donor cells, taken 180 days after TCRalphabeta/CD19-depleted stem cell transplant. These receptors were taken from a male patient younger than 18 who had a stem cell transplant for acute lymphoblastic leukemia, so the T cells may come from the graft donor.

This clonotype was found many times. The chain is built from TRBV10-3 and TRBJ1-1; D remains ambiguous. CDR1 ENHRY and CDR2 SYGVKD come from the germline V gene. The CDR3 has 12 amino acids. The ends were cut back, 9 bases at V and 1 base at J, with 9 bases in the middle. In DNA, the CDR3 is TGTGCCATAAGCGGCGGGAACACTGAAGCTTTCTTT. Its translation: CAISGGNTEAFF.

This clonotype showed up many times. The chain links TRBV29-1 to TRBJ2-7; perhaps TRBD2 as D (6 bases). V was pared by 4 bases and J by 7 bases, with 14 bases between. The germline CDR1 and CDR2 sequences are SQVTM and ANQGSEA. The CDR3 loop spans 12 amino acids. CDR3 coding DNA: TGCAGCGTTGGGGGACTCGGGGTTGAGCAGTACTTC. Protein product: CSVGGLGVEQYF.

This clonotype was seen ten or more times. V and J are TRBV19 and TRBJ1-5; D remains unclear. V was pared by 6 bases and J by 1 base, with 22 bases between. Looked up from germline, CDR1 is LNHDA and CDR2 is SQIVND (reference sequence). CDR3 length: 18 residues. The CDR3 DNA is TGTGCCAGTAGAGAATTCTTCATTGGTTGGGTGAGCAATCAGCCCCAGCATTTT. Translation gives CASREFFIGWVSNQPQHF. The complete variable domain, with remaining parts taken from reference TRBV19 and TRBJ1-5, reads DGGITQSPKYLFRKEGQNVTLSCEQNLNHDAMYWYRQDPGQGLRLIYYSQIVNDFQKGDIAEGYSVSREKKESFPLTVTSAQKNPTAFYLCASREFFIGWVSNQPQHFGDGTRLSIL.

A word on this clonotype: A much larger clone lies a single base off, so this may be a read error. Given the absence of the conserved phenylalanine or tryptophan at the CDR3 end, a read error is likely. The V call is TRBV9, the J call TRBJ1-1; weak D call: TRBD1 (5 bases). This CDR3 spans 16 amino acids. V was pared by 3 bases and J by 2 bases, with 17 bases between. Germline V gene data show CDR1 as SGDLS and CDR2 as YYNGEE. In nucleotides, the CDR3 is TGTGCCAGCAGCGGACTTCTGGGTGGGGGTAACACTGAAGCTTTCTCT. It is translated as CASSGLLGGGNTEAFS.

This clonotype was seen at least ten times. This chain links TRBV5-6 with TRBJ2-5; 7 bases map to TRBD1. The ends lost 4 bases at V and 3 bases at J; junction bases unmatched: 3. CDR3 length: 13 residues. In germline, CDR1 is SGHDT, CDR2 YYEEEE. This chain's CDR3 is CASSVGQEETQYF. The DNA of the CDR3 is TGTGCCAGCAGCGTCGGACAGGAAGAGACCCAGTACTTC.

This clonotype was recorded at least ten times. V gene TRBV4-1 combines with J gene TRBJ2-1, with 15 bases matching TRBD2. Germline CDR1 reads MGHRA; CDR2 reads YSYEKL. V lost 0 bases, J lost 7 bases, and 1 base stayed unmatched. The CDR3 has 16 amino acids. The CDR3 DNA reads as TGCGCCAGCAGCCAAGAAGGACTAGCGGGGGGGAATGAGCAGTTCTTC. Amino acid sequence: CASSQEGLAGGNEQFF.

This rearrangement joins TRBV6-1 to TRBJ2-3, with D tentatively TRBD1 (6 bases). V was shortened by 0 bases and J by 4 bases, with 14 bases between the two germline ends. The CDR3 runs 16 residues. Looked up from germline, CDR1 is MNHNS and CDR2 is SASEGT. CDR3 sequence reads: CASSEALPGHPDTQYF. The CDR3 DNA is TGTGCCAGCAGTGAAGCTCTCCCGGGACATCCAGATACGCAGTATTTT.

At least ten counts were recorded for this clonotype. The chain carries TRBV20-1 and TRBJ1-1, with unresolved D. Trimming left V 1 base short and J 5 bases short, with 8 bases between. Germline assignment: CDR1 DFQATT and CDR2 SNEGSKA (reference sequence). The CDR3 consists of 12 residues. This CDR3 reads CSARGPRTEAFF. For the CDR3, the DNA is TGCAGTGCTAGAGGCCCGAGGACTGAAGCTTTCTTT.

A remark on this clonotype: A much larger clone differs by one base, so this may be a read error. The CDR3 carries no conserved terminal phenylalanine or tryptophan, so it likely arises from a read error. The rearrangement joins TRBV7-9 to TRBJ2-7, with 10 bases identical to TRBD1. This CDR3 contains 15 residues. Germline V gene lookup returns CDR1 SEHNR and CDR2 FQNEAQ (reference sequence). Losses at the gene ends were 5 bases for V and 5 bases for J; bases not matched to a gene: 9. CDR3 sequence (DNA): TGTGCCAGCAGCCCGGGGACAGGGGCTTTTGACGAGCAGTACTCC. Amino acids: CASSPGTGAFDEQYS.

This clonotype occurred many times. The chain links TRBV10-3 to TRBJ2-3; 9 positions match TRBD2. This CDR3 contains 16 residues. Germline CDR1 reads ENHRY; CDR2 reads SYGVKD. Trimming removed 3 bases from V and 0 bases from J; junction bases left unmatched: 4. The CDR3 loop reads CAISELAGLSTDTQYF. In DNA form, the CDR3 reads TGTGCCATCAGTGAACTAGCGGGCTTAAGCACAGATACGCAGTATTTT.

This clonotype was observed many times. The chain employs TRBV20-1 and TRBJ2-1; D uncertain. V lost 4 bases and J 4 bases, leaving 11 bases between the germline ends. The CDR3 sequence is 13 residues long. The germline gives CDR1 DFQATT, CDR2 SNEGSKA (reference sequence). In DNA form, the CDR3 reads TGCAGTGCTATCGAAGAGCCTTACAATGAGCAGTTCTTC. Its protein is CSAIEEPYNEQFF.

This clonotype was recorded many times. The chain has TRBV7-2 and TRBJ2-3, with D perhaps matching TRBD2 (6 bases). In germline, CDR1 is SGHTA, CDR2 FQGNSA. CDR3 length equals 14 residues. With 1 base removed from V and 2 bases from J, the gap between germline ends came to 7 bases. DNA of the CDR3: TGTGCCAGCAGCTTAGGCGGGAACACAGATACGCAGTATTTT. Amino acids: CASSLGGNTDTQYF. The full variable domain, rest sourced from reference TRBV7-2 and TRBJ2-3, is GAGVSQSPSNKVTEKGKDVELRCDPISGHTALYWYRQSLGQGLEFLIYFQGNSAPDKSGLPSDRFSAERTGGSVSTLTIQRTQQEDSAVYLCASSLGGNTDTQYFGPGTRLTVL.

This clonotype was recorded many times. V usage is TRBV11-2 and J usage is TRBJ2-3; D remains ambiguous. Germline V gene data show CDR1 as SGHAT and CDR2 as FQNNGV. The CDR3 extends over 15 amino acids. Trimming pared 5 bases from V and 2 bases from J, leaving 14 bases between. Here the CDR3 reads CASSSLGQITDTQYF. CDR3 bases: TGTGCCAGCAGCAGCCTAGGGCAGATCACAGATACGCAGTATTTT. The whole variable domain, filled in from reference TRBV11-2 and TRBJ2-3, reads EAGVAQSPRYKIIEKRQSVAFWCNPISGHATLYWYQQILGQGPKLLIQFQNNGVVDDSQLPKDRFSAERLKGVDSTLKIQPAKLEDSAVYLCASSSLGQITDTQYFGPGTRLTVL.

This clonotype has at least ten counts. This chain joins TRBV7-2 and TRBJ2-5; D remains unclear. The CDR3 runs 11 residues. Germline V gene sequence: CDR1 SGHTA, CDR2 FQGNSA. Deletions cut 7 bases from V and 5 bases from J, with 8 bases between. CDR3 nucleotides: TGTGCCAGCACTGAACGCGAGACCCAGTACTTC. This encodes CASTERETQYF.

Many counts were recorded for this clonotype. The chain joins TRBV5-1 to TRBJ2-5; weak D call: TRBD2 (5 bases). The V gene's germline CDR1 is SGHRS and CDR2 YFSETQ. CDR3 length: 15 residues. The germline V and J ends were trimmed by 0 bases and 4 bases, with 13 bases remaining between them. The CDR3 loop reads CASSLGGQRRETQYF. The CDR3 DNA follows: TGCGCCAGCAGCTTGGGAGGGCAGAGAAGAGAGACCCAGTACTTC.

At least ten counts were recorded for this clonotype. CDR3 protein: CASSLILNEKLFF. CDR3 DNA sequence: TGTGCCAGCAGTCTGATCCTCAATGAAAAACTGTTTTTT. The V gene is TRBV6-2 or TRBV6-3, the J gene TRBJ1-4; D remains unclear. Germline assignment: CDR1 MNHEY and CDR2 SVGEGT. Trimming pared 5 bases from V and 5 bases from J, leaving 9 bases between. CDR3 length equals 13 residues.

This clonotype was recorded many times. V and J are TRBV4-3 and TRBJ2-7, with no clear D. The CDR3 is made up of 13 amino acids. CDR1 LGHNA and CDR2 YSLEER come from the germline V gene. The V and J ends lost 0 bases and 3 bases respectively, with 6 bases between them. This CDR3 is CASSQERNYEQYF. As DNA, the CDR3 is TGCGCCAGCAGCCAAGAAAGGAACTACGAGCAGTACTTC.

This clonotype has ten or more counts. The chain couples TRBV6-6 to TRBJ1-1; D gene unclear. The germline V and J ends were trimmed by 9 bases and 0 bases, with 8 bases remaining between them. Germline loops: CDR1 MNHNY, CDR2 SVGAGI (reference sequence). This CDR3 has 12 amino acids. The CDR3 is CASIELNTEAFF. The CDR3 DNA reads TGTGCCAGTATCGAGTTGAACACTGAAGCTTTCTTT.